Following are 8 T cell receptor beta chains from one sample sequenced in a study of blood T cells in healthy people across ages (dated by TCRdb to 2013 to 2016). The protocol used for the library was 5' RACE. The sequencer listed for this sample is Illumina HiSeq 2500. A second 7 to 11 cycle PCR used a sample-barcoded 5' primer and a J-beta primer mix. The public reads were reprocessed in TCRdb via fastp at Q25 and MiXCR, keeping in-frame beta chains. Each entry is one CDR3 protein sequence, shown with its most common DNA and genes. This sample is represented by about 970,000 distinct CDR3 sequences; about 51% of them were singletons. About a fifth of the sample is held by the ten biggest clonotypes. The sequencing input was blood. The origin of the receptors is a woman aged 55-70 years in good health.

The chain is built from TRBV12-3 or TRBV12-4 and TRBJ2-1; the D call may be TRBD1 or TRBD2 (9 bases each). Trimming took 2 bases from V and 4 from J, leaving 24 bases between them. This CDR3 is built from 19 residues. Here the CDR3 DNA reads TGTGCCAGCAGTTTATGGGGACAGGGAGGTCTAGCGGGGTACAATGAGCAGTTCTTC. Its protein is CASSLWGQGGLAGYNEQFF.

This clonotype was detected only a few times. This chain uses TRBV5-1 with TRBJ2-7; a weak D match, TRBD1 (5 bases). V shed 4 bases and J shed 3 bases, with 14 bases lying between them. Germline CDR1 and CDR2: SGHRS and YFSETQ. CDR3 length: 14 amino acids. CDR3 residues: CASSRQGESYEQYF. The DNA for the CDR3 is TGCGCCAGCAGCCGTCAAGGGGAAAGCTACGAGCAGTACTTC.

J is TRBJ2-7 and V is TRBV6-5; 7 nucleotides match TRBD2. The CDR3 loop spans 15 amino acids. Trimming at V came to 3 bases and at J to 2 bases, leaving 7 bases not matched to a gene. CDR1 MNHEY and CDR2 SVGAGI come from the germline V gene. CDR3: CASSYGRGNTYEQYF. The CDR3 coding sequence is TGTGCCAGCAGTTATGGGCGGGGGAACACCTACGAGCAGTACTTC.

The rearrangement uses TRBV20-1 and TRBJ2-7, with D unresolved. CDR3 length: 11 residues. The V gene's germline CDR1 is DFQATT and CDR2 SNEGSKA (reference sequence). V gave up 4 bases and J gave up 3 bases, with 7 bases separating them. In DNA form, the CDR3 reads TGCAGTGCTACAGTTCTCTACGAGCAGTACTTC. Protein sequence: CSATVLYEQYF.

The rearrangement joins TRBV7-9 to TRBJ2-1, with D perhaps TRBD1 or TRBD2 (5 bases each). V lost 6 bases, J lost 9 bases, and 15 bases lay in between. CDR3 length: 13 amino acids. Germline assignment: CDR1 SEHNR and CDR2 FQNEAQ (reference sequence). The CDR3 DNA reads as TGTGCCAGCAGATCTACAGGTGGAGGTGAGCAGTTCTTC. This sequence encodes CASRSTGGGEQFF.

This sequence joins TRBV20-1 and TRBJ2-7; 10 nucleotides align to TRBD2. From germline, CDR1 is DFQATT and CDR2 SNEGSKA (reference sequence). The CDR3 is 12 residues long. The CDR3 protein is CRALAGTYEQYF. The DNA for the CDR3 is TGCAGGGCACTAGCGGGGACCTACGAGCAGTACTTC.

The chain joins TRBV25-1 to TRBJ1-1; no clear D. CDR1 and CDR2 from the germline V gene are MGHDK and SYGVNS. V was cut by 0 bases and J by 7 bases, with 12 bases left in between. This CDR3 has 14 amino acids. CDR3 coding DNA: TGTGCCAGCAGTGAATACGGTTTAGGGCTTGAAGCTTTCTTT. It codes for CASSEYGLGLEAFF. Full variable domain (missing parts from reference TRBV25-1 and TRBJ1-1): EADIYQTPRYLVIGTGKKITLECSQTMGHDKMYWYQQDPGMELHLIHYSYGVNSTEKGDLSSESTVSRIRTEHFPLTLESARPSHTSQYLCASSEYGLGLEAFFGQGTRLTVV.

V and J are TRBV20-1 and TRBJ2-1, with 7 positions matching TRBD2. Germline assignment: CDR1 DFQATT and CDR2 SNEGSKA (reference sequence). This CDR3 is 15 amino acids long. The J segment lost 2 bases and the V segment lost 2 bases, leaving 6 bases of the junction unmatched. CDR3 DNA sequence: TGCAGTGCTAGATGGGGGGGGAGAGCCTACAATGAGCAGTTCTTC. The encoded protein is CSARWGGRAYNEQFF.